Below, 11 T cell receptor beta chains from the same sample are listed, as sequenced in a study of identical twins. TCRdb independently ran MiXCR on the 5' RACE reads; one entry per CDR3 protein. The sample includes around 1.7 million distinct CDR3 sequences, less than 35% of them seen just once. The sequencing input was cord blood. The receptor set was obtained from a newborn girl in good health.

The chain employs TRBV29-1 and TRBJ2-1; D gene uncertain. Germline loops: CDR1 SQVTM, CDR2 ANQGSEA. The CDR3 loop spans 13 amino acids. Trimming left V 4 bases short and J 4 bases short, with 11 bases between. In DNA form, the CDR3 reads TGCAGCGTTGTGGGCCAGGAGTACAATGAGCAGTTCTTC. It codes for CSVVGQEYNEQFF.

This chain joins TRBV28 and TRBJ2-7; D is unclear. Germline V gene lookup returns CDR1 MDHEN and CDR2 SYDVKM. This CDR3 is 12 amino acids long. Trimming took 5 bases from V and 5 from J, leaving 10 bases between them. The CDR3 loop reads CASSPLFDEQYF. The CDR3 DNA follows: TGTGCCAGCAGTCCACTTTTCGACGAGCAGTACTTC.

This clonotype has more than one count but fewer than ten. V and J are TRBV7-6 and TRBJ2-3, with TRBD2 matching over 9 bases. Looked up from germline, CDR1 is SGHVS and CDR2 is FNYEAQ. CDR3 length: 15 amino acids. V trimming: 1 base; J trimming: 4 bases; junction bases outside the gene matches: 3. The CDR3 spells CASSLEVAGADTQYF. The CDR3 DNA sequence: TGTGCCAGCAGCTTAGAGGTAGCGGGAGCAGATACGCAGTATTTT.

This clonotype has a handful of counts. The rearrangement links TRBV27 to TRBJ1-5; a possible D gene is TRBD1 (6 bases). Looked up from germline, CDR1 is MNHEY and CDR2 is SMNVEV (reference sequence). The CDR3 has 14 residues. Trimming shortened V by 3 bases and J by 7 bases, and 13 bases separated the two germline ends. The DNA for the CDR3 is TGTGCCAGCAGTTTCTGGGGGCTTGAGCAGCCCCAGCATTTT. Encoded protein: CASSFWGLEQPQHF.

This clonotype was detected only a few times. The chain links TRBV5-1 to TRBJ2-5; 10 bases match TRBD2. J was trimmed by 0 bases and V by 5 bases; bases with no gene match: 7. The CDR3 is made up of 16 amino acids. The V gene's germline CDR1 is SGHRS and CDR2 YFSETQ. CDR3 protein: CASRVAGGDYQETQYF. CDR3 bases: TGCGCCAGCAGGGTAGCGGGGGGCGATTACCAAGAGACCCAGTACTTC.

The chain combines TRBV10-3 with TRBJ2-5, with D possibly matching TRBD1 (6 bases). The CDR3 length is 14 residues. Germline assignment: CDR1 ENHRY and CDR2 SYGVKD. Between the trimmed V and J ends, which lost 0 bases and 5 bases, there was a span of 10 bases. DNA for the CDR3: TGTGCCATCAGTGAGTCGCCAGGGGAGGAGACCCAGTACTTC. This codes for CAISESPGEETQYF.

The chain joins TRBV20-1 to TRBJ2-1, with TRBD2 as a possible D gene (5 bases). Germline values: CDR1 DFQATT, CDR2 SNEGSKA (reference sequence). The CDR3 is 16 amino acids. The V end was cut by 1 base, the J end by 2 bases, with 15 bases between. The CDR3 sequence: CSARGVRAHPYNEQFF. CDR3 nucleotides: TGCAGTGCTAGAGGCGTGCGGGCGCACCCCTACAATGAGCAGTTCTTC.

CDR3 bases: TGCAGTGCTAGAGGGGCTAGCGGATATACGCAGTATTTT. Its translation is CSARGASGYTQYF. The rearrangement uses TRBV20-1 and TRBJ2-3; TRBD2 aligns across 7 bases. The germline gives CDR1 DFQATT, CDR2 SNEGSKA (reference sequence). After removal of 1 base from V and 7 bases from J, the junction contained 5 bases not matched to a gene. This CDR3 contains 13 residues.

The chain couples TRBV7-2 to TRBJ2-3; D may be TRBD1 or TRBD2 (5 bases each). This CDR3 contains 16 residues. V shed 4 bases and J shed 2 bases, with 16 bases lying between them. Looked up from germline, CDR1 is SGHTA and CDR2 is FQGNSA. The CDR3 region has the DNA TGTGCCAGCAGCTACCGAGCCGGGGCGTCCACAGATACGCAGTATTTT. Translated: CASSYRAGASTDTQYF.

There are a few counts of this clonotype. The J gene is TRBJ2-7, the V gene TRBV20-1, with D hard to call. Between the trimmed V and J ends, which lost 1 base and 7 bases, there was a span of 11 bases. This CDR3 spans 12 amino acids. CDR1 and CDR2 (germline): DFQATT, SNEGSKA (reference sequence). CDR3 sequence: CSARARSPEQYF. CDR3 nucleotide sequence: TGCAGTGCTAGAGCCAGATCCCCTGAGCAGTACTTC.

The sample holds a few counts of this clonotype. V usage is TRBV7-2 and J usage is TRBJ2-7, with 15 bases matching TRBD2. The CDR3 covers 17 residues. The V segment lost 4 bases and the J segment 2 bases; nucleotides outside the gene matches: 6. Germline lookup yields CDR1 SGHTA and CDR2 FQGNSA. CDR3 sequence (DNA): TGTGCCAGCAGCTCGGGACTAGCGGGAGGTCGTCCCTACGAGCAGTACTTC. Protein product: CASSSGLAGGRPYEQYF.